This T cell receptor beta chain was documented in a study of T-cell reconstitution after alpha-beta-depleted transplantation in children listed by TCRdb under 2016. Regarding the complete study: The study quantitatively tracked T-cell immune reconstitution after TCRalphabeta/CD19-depleted allogeneic hematopoietic cell transplantation in children using TCR repertoire profiling. The paper's findings and limits, for the study overall: In some patients, high TCRbeta diversity at day 60 was attributed to recipient T cells and intrathymic progenitors that had survived conditioning. Apparently early alphabetaT-cell count recovery about two months after transplant reportedly relied on only several hundred rapidly expanded clones derived from non-depleted graft cells. Over the following months the frequencies of hyperexpanded clones went down, and after one year T-cell counts and TCRbeta diversity were mostly credited to newly produced T cells.

This clonotype has ten or more counts. The clone's antigen remains unknown. The junction departs from germline at one end; a sequencing error may be responsible. Counted from cysteine to phenylalanine, this CDR3 has 16 amino acids. Of the read, only the CDR3 DNA is kept; its 48 bases are in frame from base 1. The germline V gene (reference sequence) sets CDR1 to SEHNR and CDR2 to FQNEAQ. The treatment or condition label of this sample denotes: allogeneic hematopoietic cell transplantation with graft depleted of TCRalphabeta T cells and CD19 B cells. TCRalphabeta/CD19-depleted allogeneic hematopoietic cell grafts were given to the transplant recipients, all of whom were children. Libraries were constructed by PCR. Sequencing was performed on an Illumina HiSeq 2500. Molecular barcoding was employed in the preparation of TCR libraries, with unique molecular identifiers being used to normalize TCRbeta repertoire quantification. Using fastp trimming at Q25 and MiXCR clonotype assembly, TCRdb reanalyzed the public sequencing data and kept in-frame beta chains. Every distinct CDR3 protein forms one entry, paired with its most common genes and DNA. The sample yields 600,000 to 800,000 distinct CDR3 sequences; 13% were counted once. The top ten hold around 0.8% of the sample.

The TCR originated in a girl aged 2-10 years with congenital amegakaryocytic thrombocytopenia, due to receive a stem cell transplant. Specimen: PBMCs, collected before TCRalphabeta/CD19-depleted stem cell transplant. The sequence links TRBV7-9 to TRBJ2-1; tentative D gene TRBD2, with 6 bases matching. The nucleotide sequence reads as follows: TGTGCCAGCAGCTTAGACGGGACTTACTACTACTATGAGCAGTTCTTC. Translated, it gives CASSLDGTYYYYEQFF.